This T cell receptor beta chain was sequenced during a study of early T cells in non-severe SARS-CoV-2 infection. Whole-study context: Sequencing input comprised bulk RNA from unsorted whole blood; chain pairing was not available.

This clonotype occurred many times. Its antigen is currently unknown. V gave up 1 base and J gave up 5 bases, with 12 bases separating them. Per the germline V gene, CDR1 is LGHDT and CDR2 is YNNKEL (reference sequence). The CDR3 extends over 14 amino acids. Each single cDNA molecule received a unique molecular identifier. TCRdb redid the calling of the 5' RACE reads with MiXCR, one entry per CDR3 protein. The profile shows around 21,000 distinct CDR3 sequences, roughly 4% of them singletons. Study-wide findings and caveats: Matching with VDJdb favored anti-spike CD8 responses (missing private and CD4 specificities).

The chain recombines TRBV3-1 with TRBJ2-7; D call uncertain. The receptor comes from an adult who was a healthcare worker with PCR-confirmed SARS-CoV-2 infection or an uninfected control (not recorded which). Source material: whole blood. This CDR3 is CASSQVGWKHEQYF. CDR3 in DNA: TGTGCCAGCAGCCAAGTCGGCTGGAAGCACGAGCAGTACTTC.